The 31 T cell receptor beta chains listed next were all sequenced from one sample in a study of identifying expanded T cells in peripheral blood. The protocol was immunoSEQ multiplex PCR, while the TCRdb copy is restricted to in-frame clones and leaves out a portion. The table includes around 70,000 clones, around 90% detected once. What was sequenced was blood. Source of these receptors: a person aged 18 to 70 in good health.

The chain combines TRBV10-2 with TRBJ2-2, with D perhaps TRBD2 (7 bases). Trimming removed 6 bases from V and 0 bases from J, with 11 bases in between. The CDR3 covers 15 residues. The germline V gene encodes CDR1 WSHSY and CDR2 SAAADI. As DNA, the CDR3 is TGCGCCAGCAGCGAGGGGGGGCCGAACACCGGGGAGCTGTTTTTT. Residues: CASSEGGPNTGELFF.

This chain links TRBV5-6 with TRBJ2-5; D ambiguous. The CDR3 consists of 13 residues. The germline V gene encodes CDR1 SGHDT and CDR2 YYEEEE. The germline V and J ends were trimmed by 4 bases and 1 base, with 8 bases remaining between them. The DNA for the CDR3 is TGTGCCAGCAGCCCGCCCTCCCAAGAGACCCAGTACTTC. It translates to CASSPPSQETQYF.

The CDR3: CASSEGGGSVTEAFF. In DNA, the CDR3 is TGTGCCAGCAGTGAAGGGGGCGGCTCGGTCACTGAAGCTTTCTTT. This chain joins TRBV2 and TRBJ1-1; D is perhaps TRBD1 (5 bases). Trimming shortened V by 1 base and J by 4 bases, and 13 bases separated the two germline ends. Germline V gives CDR1 SNHLY, CDR2 FYNNEI. The CDR3 runs to 15 residues. Drawing the rest from reference TRBV2 and TRBJ1-1, the complete variable domain is EPEVTQTPSHQVTQMGQEVILRCVPISNHLYFYWYRQILGQKVEFLVSFYNNEISEKSEIFDDQFSVERPDGSNFTLKIRSTKLEDSAMYFCASSEGGGSVTEAFFGQGTRLTVV.

V usage is TRBV2 and J usage is TRBJ2-1; the D is unclear. CDR1 is SNHLY, CDR2 FYNNEI, per germline. Between the trimmed V and J ends, which lost 7 bases and 1 base, there was a span of 17 bases. CDR3 length equals 16 residues. The CDR3 DNA sequence: TGTGCCAGCATACGCAGAGGCGCTCCTTCCTACAATGAGCAGTTCTTC. Translation: CASIRRGAPSYNEQFF.

There are a few counts of this clone. The CDR3 reads CASSPTTGNTEAFF. Written as DNA, the CDR3 is TGCGCCAGCAGCCCCACAACAGGGAACACTGAAGCTTTCTTT. The chain employs TRBV5-1 and TRBJ1-1; TRBD1 is a possible D gene (5 bases). V dropped 4 bases and J dropped 1 base, with 11 bases sitting between them. The CDR3 covers 14 residues. CDR1 SGHRS and CDR2 YFSETQ come from the germline V gene.

The chain links TRBV5-1 to TRBJ2-3; 12 bases are shared with TRBD2. V shed 4 bases, J shed 5 bases, and the junction held 2 bases outside the gene matches. The germline V gene encodes CDR1 SGHRS and CDR2 YFSETQ. This CDR3 comprises 14 residues. Here the CDR3 reads CASSKLAGGDTQYF. The CDR3 coding sequence is TGCGCCAGCAGCAAACTAGCGGGGGGAGATACGCAGTATTTT.

The chain recombines TRBV6-1 with TRBJ2-7; TRBD2 agrees at 7 bases. V trimming: 10 bases; J trimming: 3 bases; junction bases outside the gene matches: 6. CDR1 is MNHNS and CDR2 is SASEGT in the germline V gene. The CDR3 sequence is 12 residues long. The CDR3 is CATRLADYEQYF. The CDR3 coding sequence is TGTGCCACTCGGCTAGCGGACTACGAGCAGTACTTC.

This clone has only one observation. The rearrangement uses TRBV6-9 and TRBJ1-4; TRBD1 aligns across 7 bases. The J segment lost 8 bases and the V segment lost 3 bases, leaving 9 bases of the junction unmatched. This CDR3 region has 15 residues. Per germline, CDR1 MNHGY and CDR2 SVAAGI. As DNA, the CDR3 is TGTGCCAGCAGTTACCTGGACAGGCTGGGGGAAAAACTGTTTTTT. Translating it yields CASSYLDRLGEKLFF.

The CDR3 loop reads CARRVTGANVLTF. The CDR3 DNA sequence: TGTGCCAGAAGAGTTACTGGGGCCAACGTCCTGACTTTC. The rearrangement uses TRBV2 and TRBJ2-6; D is uncertain. CDR1 is SNHLY and CDR2 is FYNNEI in the germline V gene. With 9 bases removed from V and 2 bases from J, the gap between germline ends came to 8 bases. The CDR3 length is 13 residues. Drawing the rest from reference TRBV2 and TRBJ2-6, the complete variable domain is EPEVTQTPSHQVTQMGQEVILRCVPISNHLYFYWYRQILGQKVEFLVSFYNNEISEKSEIFDDQFSVERPDGSNFTLKIRSTKLEDSAMYFCARRVTGANVLTFGAGSRLTVL.

The V gene is TRBV6-1, the J gene TRBJ1-3; 12 bases agree with TRBD1. Germline V gene data show CDR1 as MNHNS and CDR2 as SASEGT. V was clipped by 2 bases and J by 0 bases; unmatched bases: 14. CDR3 length: 21 amino acids. The CDR3 reads CASSEWDRGRTLLLSGNTIYF. The CDR3 DNA reads TGTGCCAGCAGTGAATGGGACAGGGGGCGAACACTACTCCTCTCTGGAAACACCATATATTTT.

The rearrangement uses TRBV27 and TRBJ2-3; D is unresolved. V lost 7 bases to trimming and J lost 0 bases, with 5 bases between them. The germline V gene has CDR1 MNHEY and CDR2 SMNVEV (reference sequence). The CDR3 sequence is 12 residues long. The CDR3 sequence is CASTDSTDTQYF. As DNA, the CDR3 is TGTGCCAGCACCGATAGCACAGATACGCAGTATTTT.

The chain has TRBV10-3 and TRBJ2-2; no firm D call. The germline gives CDR1 ENHRY, CDR2 SYGVKD. This CDR3 is 11 amino acids long. V lost 3 bases, J lost 4 bases, and 0 bases lay in between. In DNA form, the CDR3 reads TGTGCCATCAGTGACACCGGGGAGCTGTTTTTT. Protein: CAISDTGELFF.

J is TRBJ2-4 and V is TRBV6-5, with 9 bases aligning to TRBD1. The CDR3 consists of 13 residues. The germline V gene has CDR1 MNHEY and CDR2 SVGAGI. V shed 2 bases and J 7 bases; nucleotides not matched to a gene: 0. The CDR3 protein is CASSYGTGNIQYF. The CDR3 nucleotides are TGTGCCAGCAGTTACGGGACAGGGAACATTCAGTACTTC.

This sequence joins TRBV11-1 and TRBJ2-1; no clear D gene. Germline V gene sequence: CDR1 SGHAT, CDR2 FQDESV (reference sequence). Trimming took off 4 bases at V and 5 bases at J, with 12 bases between the two ends. The CDR3 has 14 amino acids. The CDR3 reads CASSSRLGNNEQFF. The CDR3 DNA follows: TGTGCCAGCAGCTCTCGACTGGGAAACAATGAGCAGTTCTTC.

In nucleotides, the CDR3 is TGTGCCAGCAGCCAAGACCCCTTGACCTCCGGGGAGCTGTTTTTT. Protein: CASSQDPLTSGELFF. The chain recombines TRBV4-2 with TRBJ2-2; D is ambiguous. Germline CDR1 LGHNA, CDR2 YNFKEQ. The CDR3 covers 15 residues. Trimming removed 0 bases at V and 6 bases at J, with 11 bases between.

This rearrangement joins TRBV6-6 to TRBJ1-5; 8 bases agree with TRBD1. Trimming removed 6 bases from V and 6 bases from J; junction bases left unmatched: 7. The CDR3 contains 14 residues. Looked up from germline, CDR1 is MNHNY and CDR2 is SVGAGI (reference sequence). CDR3 nucleotide sequence: TGTGCCAGCAGCTCCGGACAGGGAGGTCAGCCCCAGCATTTT. The encoded protein is CASSSGQGGQPQHF.

In nucleotides, the CDR3 is TGTGCCAGCTCAATGGGGGGCCTTGTTAACACTGAAGCTTTCTTT. It codes for CASSMGGLVNTEAFF. The chain recombines TRBV18 with TRBJ1-1; maybe TRBD1 (6 bases). The CDR3 has 15 residues. Germline V gene sequence: CDR1 KGHSH, CDR2 LQKENI. V was pared by 5 bases and J by 2 bases, with 15 bases between.

This clone was observed a single time. This chain connects TRBV19 to TRBJ2-1; D gene uncertain. CDR3 length equals 15 residues. V lost 4 bases, J lost 2 bases, and 12 bases lay in between. Germline-derived CDR1 and CDR2 are LNHDA and SQIVND (reference sequence). For the CDR3, the DNA is TGTGCCAGTAGTACGTCCCCTGGGACCTACAATGAGCAGTTCTTC. Residues: CASSTSPGTYNEQFF.

V gene TRBV15 combines with J gene TRBJ1-2, with 9 bases aligning to TRBD1. There are 14 residues in the CDR3. The trim removed 3 bases at V and 2 bases at J, leaving 1 base unmatched. From germline, CDR1 is LNHNV and CDR2 YYDKDF (reference sequence). DNA of the CDR3: TGTGCCACCAGCAGCGGGACAGGGAACTATGGCTACACCTTC. Translated: CATSSGTGNYGYTF. Full variable domain (missing parts from reference TRBV15 and TRBJ1-2): DAMVIQNPRYQVTQFGKPVTLSCSQTLNHNVMYWYQQKSSQAPKLLFHYYDKDFNNEADTPDNFQSRRPNTSFCFLDIRSPGLGDTAMYLCATSSGTGNYGYTFGSGTRLTVV.

In nucleotides, the CDR3 is TGCAGCGTTGAACGACAGGGGCATGGCTACACCTTC. It codes for CSVERQGHGYTF. This sequence joins TRBV29-1 and TRBJ1-2; 8 bases are a match to TRBD1. Germline lookup yields CDR1 SQVTM and CDR2 ANQGSEA. The CDR3 consists of 12 residues. Unmatched junction bases numbered 2, after V lost 2 bases and J lost 6 bases.

This clone was picked up one time. Here the CDR3 DNA reads TGCGCCAGCAGCTCCTTGGGACTAGCTGGTACTAGCACAGATACGCAGTATTTT. It is translated as CASSSLGLAGTSTDTQYF. The rearrangement uses TRBV5-1 and TRBJ2-3; 9 bases are a match to TRBD2. This CDR3 contains 18 residues. Germline loops: CDR1 SGHRS, CDR2 YFSETQ. Trimming removed 3 bases from V and 0 bases from J; junction bases left unmatched: 11.

V and J are TRBV4-2 and TRBJ2-3; possible D gene TRBD2, 5 bases. V was cut by 0 bases and J by 9 bases, with 16 bases left in between. The CDR3 length is 15 residues. Germline values: CDR1 LGHNA, CDR2 YNFKEQ. CDR3 sequence: CASSQDASVEGTQYF. Written as DNA, the CDR3 is TGTGCCAGCAGCCAAGATGCTAGTGTTGAGGGAACGCAGTATTTT.

The chain joins TRBV5-1 to TRBJ2-5; D is unresolved. This CDR3 is built from 14 residues. The V and J ends lost 0 bases and 5 bases respectively, with 11 bases between them. CDR1 is SGHRS, CDR2 YFSETQ, per germline. CDR3 sequence: CASSLDPSQETQYF. DNA of the CDR3: TGCGCCAGCAGCTTGGATCCAAGCCAGGAGACCCAGTACTTC.

The chain employs TRBV19 and TRBJ1-1; 7 nucleotides agree with TRBD1. In germline, CDR1 is LNHDA, CDR2 SQIVND (reference sequence). CDR3 length: 12 residues. With 5 bases clipped from V and 8 bases from J, the junction kept 5 bases outside the gene matches. CDR3: CASSPRDREAFF. As DNA, the CDR3 is TGTGCCAGTAGTCCCCGGGACAGAGAAGCTTTCTTT.

This rearrangement joins TRBV28 to TRBJ2-3; D is perhaps TRBD1 (6 bases). This CDR3 spans 14 amino acids. Trimming left V 5 bases short and J 4 bases short, with 13 bases between. The V gene's germline CDR1 is MDHEN and CDR2 SYDVKM. The DNA of the CDR3 is TGTGCCAGCAGTCCTGGACAGAATTCAGATACGCAGTATTTT. Its protein is CASSPGQNSDTQYF.

The chain joins TRBV11-2 to TRBJ2-1; unclear D gene. The V gene lost 5 bases and the J gene lost 0 bases, with 14 bases spanning the gap. This CDR3 has 16 amino acids. Germline assignment: CDR1 SGHAT and CDR2 FQNNGV. CDR3: CASSPRPSSSYNEQFF. The DNA of the CDR3 is TGTGCCAGCAGCCCCCGACCCTCCAGCTCCTACAATGAGCAGTTCTTC.

This clone showed up just a few times. The chain recombines TRBV15 with TRBJ2-1; D is undetermined. The CDR3 covers 14 residues. CDR1 and CDR2 (germline): LNHNV, YYDKDF (reference sequence). With 0 bases removed from V and 6 bases from J, the gap between germline ends came to 9 bases. CDR3 region: CATSREPMFNEQFF. The CDR3 DNA is TGTGCCACCAGCAGAGAACCCATGTTCAATGAGCAGTTCTTC.

The gene calls are TRBV10-1 and TRBJ1-1; no firm D call. The germline V and J ends were trimmed by 6 bases and 8 bases, with 10 bases remaining between them. Germline CDR1 WNHNN, CDR2 SYGVQD (reference sequence). The CDR3 spans 11 residues. DNA of the CDR3: TGCGCCAGCAGGAGAGACATGGAAGCTTTCTTT. Translated, it gives CASRRDMEAFF.

With regard to this clone: Its ends do not fully match the called genes, so a read error is possible. V usage is TRBV6-6 and J usage is TRBJ2-2; D gene ambiguous. CDR1 is MNHNY, CDR2 SVGAGI, per germline (reference sequence). This CDR3 is built from 14 residues. Here the CDR3 reads CASRPDTNTGELFF. CDR3 nucleotides: TGTGCCAGCAGACCCGACACGAATACCGGGGAGCTGTTTTTT.

J is TRBJ1-5 and V is TRBV28; D uncertain. V was pared by 2 bases and J by 5 bases, with 7 bases between. Germline V gives CDR1 MDHEN, CDR2 SYDVKM. The CDR3 spans 13 residues. DNA of the CDR3: TGTGCCAGCAGTTTAGATCGATATCAGCCCCAGCATTTT. Residues: CASSLDRYQPQHF.

The rearrangement uses TRBV6-6 and TRBJ1-1, with TRBD1 identical over 8 bases. This CDR3 is built from 14 residues. With 5 bases clipped from V and 5 bases from J, the junction kept 7 bases outside the gene matches. The germline V gene encodes CDR1 MNHNY and CDR2 SVGAGI (reference sequence). CDR3 in DNA: TGTGCCAGCAGTCCCGGACAGGGTCATACTGAAGCTTTCTTT. Protein sequence: CASSPGQGHTEAFF.